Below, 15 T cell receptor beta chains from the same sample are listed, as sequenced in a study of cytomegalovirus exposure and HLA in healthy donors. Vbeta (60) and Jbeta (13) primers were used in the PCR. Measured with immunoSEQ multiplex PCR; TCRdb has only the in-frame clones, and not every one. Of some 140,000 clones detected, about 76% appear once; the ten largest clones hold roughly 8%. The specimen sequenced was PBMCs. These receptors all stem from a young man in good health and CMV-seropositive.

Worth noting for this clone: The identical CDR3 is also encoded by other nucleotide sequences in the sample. The CDR3 DNA follows: TGTGCCAGCAGCGTATCAGGGGGCACTGAAGCTTTCTTT. Translating it yields CASSVSGGTEAFF. This sequence joins TRBV9 and TRBJ1-1; 7 bases map to TRBD1. In germline, CDR1 is SGDLS, CDR2 YYNGEE. There are 13 residues in the CDR3. The V and J ends lost 1 base and 4 bases, in that order; junction bases with no gene match: 1. The full variable domain, with the rest looked up from reference TRBV9 and TRBJ1-1, is DSGVTQTPKHLITATGQRVTLRCSPRSGDLSVYWYQQSLDQGLQFLIQYYNGEERAKGNILERFSAQQFPDLHSELNLSSLELGDSALYFCASSVSGGTEAFFGQGTRLTVV.

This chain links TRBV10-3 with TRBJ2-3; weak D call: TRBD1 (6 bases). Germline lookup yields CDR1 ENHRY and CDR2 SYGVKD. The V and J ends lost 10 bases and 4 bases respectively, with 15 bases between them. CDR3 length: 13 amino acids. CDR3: CATRPDRPDTQYF. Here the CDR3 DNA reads TGTGCCACTAGACCCGACAGGCCAGATACGCAGTATTTT.

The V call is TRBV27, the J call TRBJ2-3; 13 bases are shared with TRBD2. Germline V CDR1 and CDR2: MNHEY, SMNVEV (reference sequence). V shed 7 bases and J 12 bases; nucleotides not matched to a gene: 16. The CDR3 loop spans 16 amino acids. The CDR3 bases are TGTGCCAGCACCGACCTACTAGCGGGAGGGACCGCATCCCAGTATTTT. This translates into CASTDLLAGGTASQYF.

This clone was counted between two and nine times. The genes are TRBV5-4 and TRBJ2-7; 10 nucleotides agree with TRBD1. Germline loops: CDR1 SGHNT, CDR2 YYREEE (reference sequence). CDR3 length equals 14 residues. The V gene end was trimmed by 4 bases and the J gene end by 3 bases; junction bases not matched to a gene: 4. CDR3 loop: CASSKDRGVYEQYF. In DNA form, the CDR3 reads TGTGCCAGCAGCAAGGACAGGGGGGTCTACGAGCAGTACTTC.

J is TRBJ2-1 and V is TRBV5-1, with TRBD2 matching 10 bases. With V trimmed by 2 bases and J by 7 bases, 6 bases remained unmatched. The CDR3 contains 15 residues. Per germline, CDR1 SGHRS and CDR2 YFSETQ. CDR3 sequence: CASSLSGGAWNEQFF. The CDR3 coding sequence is TGCGCCAGCAGCTTAAGCGGGGGGGCGTGGAATGAGCAGTTCTTC.

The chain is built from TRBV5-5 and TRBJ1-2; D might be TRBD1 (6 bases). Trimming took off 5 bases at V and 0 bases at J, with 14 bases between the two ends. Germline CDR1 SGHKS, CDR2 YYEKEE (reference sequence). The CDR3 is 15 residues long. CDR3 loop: CASSFNRAPNYGYTF. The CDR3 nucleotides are TGTGCCAGCAGTTTCAACAGGGCCCCTAACTATGGCTACACCTTC.

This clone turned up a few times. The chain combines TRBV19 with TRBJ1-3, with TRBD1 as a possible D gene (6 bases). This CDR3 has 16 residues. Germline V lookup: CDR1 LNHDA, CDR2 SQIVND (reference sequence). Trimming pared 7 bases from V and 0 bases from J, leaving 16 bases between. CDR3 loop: CASKDSHQSSGNTIYF. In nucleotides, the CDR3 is TGTGCCAGTAAGGACAGCCACCAAAGCTCTGGAAACACCATATATTTT.

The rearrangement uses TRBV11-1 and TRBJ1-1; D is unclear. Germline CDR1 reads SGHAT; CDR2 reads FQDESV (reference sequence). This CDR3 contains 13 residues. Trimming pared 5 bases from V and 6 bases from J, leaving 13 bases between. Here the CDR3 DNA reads TGTGCCAGCAGCCCGAAAGGGCGGGCTGAAGCTTTCTTT. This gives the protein CASSPKGRAEAFF.

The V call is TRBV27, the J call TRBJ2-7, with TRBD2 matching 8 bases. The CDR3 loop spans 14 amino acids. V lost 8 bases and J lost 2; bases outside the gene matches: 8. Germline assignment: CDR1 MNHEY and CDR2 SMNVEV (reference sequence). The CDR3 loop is CASSGLAHTYEQYF. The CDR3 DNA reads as TGTGCCAGCTCAGGACTAGCTCACACCTACGAGCAGTACTTC.

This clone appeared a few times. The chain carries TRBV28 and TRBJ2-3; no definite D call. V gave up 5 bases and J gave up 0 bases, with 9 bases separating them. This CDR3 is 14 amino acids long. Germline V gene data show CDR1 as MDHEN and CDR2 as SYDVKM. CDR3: CASSGVLSTDTQYF. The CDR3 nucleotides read TGTGCCAGCAGTGGTGTTCTAAGCACAGATACGCAGTATTTT.

As DNA, the CDR3 is TGCGCCAGCAGCTTGGGCGGGGGGTCAGATACGCAGTATTTT. It codes for CASSLGGGSDTQYF. The rearrangement joins TRBV5-1 to TRBJ2-3, with 8 bases that match TRBD2. This CDR3 has 14 amino acids. The germline gives CDR1 SGHRS, CDR2 YFSETQ. The V segment lost 0 bases and the J segment 4 bases; nucleotides outside the gene matches: 1.

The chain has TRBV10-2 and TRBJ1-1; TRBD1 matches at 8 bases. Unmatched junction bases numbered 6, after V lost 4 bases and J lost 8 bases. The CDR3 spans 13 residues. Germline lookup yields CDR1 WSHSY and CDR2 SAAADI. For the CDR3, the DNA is TGCGCCAGCAGTGCCGGGACAGGTAGAGAAGCTTTCTTT. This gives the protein CASSAGTGREAFF.

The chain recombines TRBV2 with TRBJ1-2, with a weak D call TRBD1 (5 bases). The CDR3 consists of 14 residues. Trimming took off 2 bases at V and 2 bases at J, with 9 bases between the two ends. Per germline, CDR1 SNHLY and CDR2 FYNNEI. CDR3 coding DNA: TGTGCCAGCAGTGAAACCCGACAGAACTATGGCTACACCTTC. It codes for CASSETRQNYGYTF.

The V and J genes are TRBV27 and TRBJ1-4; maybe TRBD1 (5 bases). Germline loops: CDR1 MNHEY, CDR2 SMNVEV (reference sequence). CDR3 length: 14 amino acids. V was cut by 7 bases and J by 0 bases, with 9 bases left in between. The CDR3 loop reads CASTGGATNEKLFF. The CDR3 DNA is TGTGCCAGCACGGGGGGAGCAACTAATGAAAAACTGTTTTTT.

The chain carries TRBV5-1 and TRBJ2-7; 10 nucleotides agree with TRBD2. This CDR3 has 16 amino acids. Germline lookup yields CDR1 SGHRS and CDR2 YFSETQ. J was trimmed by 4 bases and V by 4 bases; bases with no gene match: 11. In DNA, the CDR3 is TGCGCCAGCAGCACAACCTCTAGCGGGAGACTGTACGAGCAGTACTTC. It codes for CASSTTSSGRLYEQYF.